One sample yielded the 9 T cell receptor beta chains listed below, sequenced in a study of cytotoxic CD8 clonotypes in ibrutinib-treated CLL. The table came from immunoSEQ multiplex PCR; TCRdb's copy has only in-frame clones and leaves some out. This table holds 3,500 to 4,500 clones, approximately 80% found once. Sequenced material: PBMCs, taken before ibrutinib treatment. The receptors were gathered from a human donor with chronic lymphocytic leukemia.

The chain has TRBV28 and TRBJ1-5, with D unresolved. The length of the CDR3 is 14 residues. Germline CDR1 is MDHEN and CDR2 is SYDVKM. With 6 bases removed from V and 4 bases from J, the gap between germline ends came to 13 bases. CDR3 nucleotide sequence: TGTGCCAGCAGCCCGACCCCTCAGAATCAGCCCCAGCATTTT. The encoded protein is CASSPTPQNQPQHF.

This clone was recorded a few times. The chain employs TRBV7-6 and TRBJ2-1; D uncertain. This CDR3 contains 11 residues. In germline, CDR1 is SGHVS, CDR2 FNYEAQ. The germline V and J ends were trimmed by 6 bases and 6 bases, with 6 bases remaining between them. CDR3 sequence (DNA): TGTGCCAGCAGATCTATCAATGAGCAGTTCTTC. Its protein is CASRSINEQFF.

The chain carries TRBV2 and TRBJ1-4; possibly TRBD1 for D (5 bases). Trimming stripped 5 bases from V and 8 bases from J, with 9 bases between. This CDR3 region has 12 residues. CDR1 is SNHLY, CDR2 FYNNEI, per germline. CDR3 in amino acids: CASSRGREKLFF. DNA for the CDR3: TGTGCCAGCAGTAGGGGACGGGAAAAACTGTTTTTT.

Only one count was recorded for this clone. V is TRBV4-2 and J is TRBJ2-7; D might be TRBD1 or TRBD2, each matching 5 bases. The germline V gene encodes CDR1 LGHNA and CDR2 YNFKEQ. The CDR3 is 15 amino acids. Trimming removed 0 bases at V and 3 bases at J, with 12 bases between. The CDR3 DNA reads TGTGCCAGCAGCCAAGAGTTAACAGGAGGCTACGAGCAGTACTTC. Its protein product is CASSQELTGGYEQYF.

The chain recombines TRBV27 with TRBJ1-2; 8 bases agree with TRBD1. CDR1 MNHEY and CDR2 SMNVEV come from the germline V gene (reference sequence). V trimming: 4 bases; J trimming: 2 bases; junction bases outside the gene matches: 3. The CDR3 runs 14 residues. The DNA for the CDR3 is TGTGCCAGCAGTTCATGGGACAGGAACTATGGCTACACCTTC. It encodes CASSSWDRNYGYTF.

This clone was recorded once. The J gene is TRBJ2-7, the V gene TRBV29-1; D is unclear. Germline loops: CDR1 SQVTM, CDR2 ANQGSEA. The CDR3 length is 11 residues. Trimming stripped 4 bases from V and 6 bases from J, with 10 bases between. This CDR3 is CSVGLGPEQYF. DNA of the CDR3: TGCAGCGTTGGTCTCGGCCCCGAGCAGTACTTC.

The rearrangement links TRBV19 to TRBJ2-5; D is uncertain. Trimming removed 1 base from V and 5 bases from J, with 14 bases in between. Germline CDR1 is LNHDA and CDR2 is SQIVND (reference sequence). This CDR3 has 15 amino acids. The CDR3 sequence is CASSIVRTLGETQYF. CDR3 in DNA: TGTGCCAGTAGTATAGTTAGGACCCTCGGGGAGACCCAGTACTTC.

The CDR3 DNA is TGTGCCAGCAGTGAAGGACTAGAGGGAGATGAGCAGTTCTTC. Its translation is CASSEGLEGDEQFF. The rearrangement joins TRBV2 to TRBJ2-1; TRBD2 might be the D (6 bases). Trimming removed 1 base from V and 8 bases from J, with 12 bases in between. Germline-derived CDR1 and CDR2 are SNHLY and FYNNEI. This CDR3 comprises 14 residues.

J is TRBJ2-3 and V is TRBV11-1; D is possibly TRBD2 (5 bases). The germline gives CDR1 SGHAT, CDR2 FQDESV (reference sequence). V shed 0 bases and J shed 4 bases, with 8 bases lying between them. The CDR3 runs 14 residues. The CDR3 here is CASSLAWRADTQYF. The CDR3 coding sequence is TGTGCCAGCAGCTTAGCGTGGCGGGCAGATACGCAGTATTTT.